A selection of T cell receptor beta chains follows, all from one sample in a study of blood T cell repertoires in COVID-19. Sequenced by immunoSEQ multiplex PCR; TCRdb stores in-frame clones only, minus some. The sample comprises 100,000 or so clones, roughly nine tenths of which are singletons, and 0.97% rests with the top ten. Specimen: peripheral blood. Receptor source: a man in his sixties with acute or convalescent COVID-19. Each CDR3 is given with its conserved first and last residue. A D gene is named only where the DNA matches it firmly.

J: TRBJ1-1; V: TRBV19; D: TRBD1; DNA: TGTGCCAGCCGACAGGGCCAATGGGACACTGAAGCTTTCTTT; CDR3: CASRQGQWDTEAFF
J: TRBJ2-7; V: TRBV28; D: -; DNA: TGTGCCAGCAAACCCAGGGGATACAGGGTTGTGTACGAGCAGTACTTC; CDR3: CASKPRGYRVVYEQYF
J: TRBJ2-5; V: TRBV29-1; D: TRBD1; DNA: TGCAGCGTTGGTCGACAGGGGATCCGAGGCCAAGAGACCCAGTACTTC; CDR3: CSVGRQGIRGQETQYF
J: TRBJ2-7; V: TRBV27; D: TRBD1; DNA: TGTGCCGTCAGTCGGGACAGGTCCTCCTACGAGCAGTACTTC; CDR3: CAVSRDRSSYEQYF
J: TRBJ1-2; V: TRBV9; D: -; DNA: TGTGCCAGCTCCCGGGACACGAACTATGGCTACACCTTC; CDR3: CASSRDTNYGYTF
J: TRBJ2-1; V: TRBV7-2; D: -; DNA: TGTGCCAGCAGCTTAGCGCCGGGGGTCCGCTCCTACAATGAGCAGTTCTTC; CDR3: CASSLAPGVRSYNEQFF
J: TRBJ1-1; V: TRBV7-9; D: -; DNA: TGTGCCAGCAGCTTAGACGGGAGGGGGAAGGGCACTGAAGCTTTCTTT; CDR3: CASSLDGRGKGTEAFF
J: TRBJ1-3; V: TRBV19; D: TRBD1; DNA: TGTGCCAGTAGATCAGGGGGCTCTGGAAACACCATATATTTT; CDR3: CASRSGGSGNTIYF
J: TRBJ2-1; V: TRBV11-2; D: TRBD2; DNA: TGTGCCAGCAGCCCCAGTTCAGCGGGAATTGAGCAGTTCTTC; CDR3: CASSPSSAGIEQFF
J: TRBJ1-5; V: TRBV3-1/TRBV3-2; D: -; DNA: TGTGCCAGCAGCCCCTTGAGCAATCAGCCCCAGCATTTT; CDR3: CASSPLSNQPQHF
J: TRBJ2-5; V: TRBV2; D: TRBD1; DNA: TGTGCCAGCAGTACGACAGGGGTAGGGAAGACCCAGTACTTC; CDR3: CASSTTGVGKTQYF
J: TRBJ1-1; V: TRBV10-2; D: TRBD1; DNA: TGCGCCAGCAGTGAGTCCGGGACAGAGAACACTGAAGCTTTCTTT; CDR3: CASSESGTENTEAFF
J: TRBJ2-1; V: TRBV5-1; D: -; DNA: TGCGCCAGCAGCCCCGGGGACTTCTCCTACAATGAGCAGTTCTTC; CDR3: CASSPGDFSYNEQFF
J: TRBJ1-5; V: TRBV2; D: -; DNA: TGTGCCAGCAGTGACTTCGTGCCGGGTCAGCCCCAGCATTTT; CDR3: CASSDFVPGQPQHF
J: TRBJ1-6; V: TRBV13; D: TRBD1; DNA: TGTGCCAGCAGCTCAGGCGGGACAGATTATAATTCACCCCTCCACTTT; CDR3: CASSSGGTDYNSPLHF
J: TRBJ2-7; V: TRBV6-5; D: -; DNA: TGTGCCAGCATAAGGGGCAGTTTTCCCTACGAGCAGTACTTC; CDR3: CASIRGSFPYEQYF
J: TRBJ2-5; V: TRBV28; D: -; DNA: TGTGCCAGCAGTCTAACAGAGACCCAGTACTTC; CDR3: CASSLTETQYF
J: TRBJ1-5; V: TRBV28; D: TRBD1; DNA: TGTGCCAGCACCCGATTGACAGGGAACCAGCCCCAGCATTTT; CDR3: CASTRLTGNQPQHF
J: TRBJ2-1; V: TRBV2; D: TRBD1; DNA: TGTGCCAGCAGTGGACGAGACAGGGCCTACAATGAGCAGTTCTTC; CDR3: CASSGRDRAYNEQFF
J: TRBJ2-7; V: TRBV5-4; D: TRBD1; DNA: TGTGCCAGCAGCTCTCCCAGGACAGGGGAAAACGAGCAGTACTTC; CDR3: CASSSPRTGENEQYF
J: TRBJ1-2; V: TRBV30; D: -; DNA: TGTGCCTGGAACCGGGACATCCTTAGAGGTGGCTACACCTTC; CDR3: CAWNRDILRGGYTF
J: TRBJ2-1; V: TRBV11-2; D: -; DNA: TGTGCCAGCAGCTTCGGGGTTGGTACTCACAATGAGCAGTTCTTC; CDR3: CASSFGVGTHNEQFF